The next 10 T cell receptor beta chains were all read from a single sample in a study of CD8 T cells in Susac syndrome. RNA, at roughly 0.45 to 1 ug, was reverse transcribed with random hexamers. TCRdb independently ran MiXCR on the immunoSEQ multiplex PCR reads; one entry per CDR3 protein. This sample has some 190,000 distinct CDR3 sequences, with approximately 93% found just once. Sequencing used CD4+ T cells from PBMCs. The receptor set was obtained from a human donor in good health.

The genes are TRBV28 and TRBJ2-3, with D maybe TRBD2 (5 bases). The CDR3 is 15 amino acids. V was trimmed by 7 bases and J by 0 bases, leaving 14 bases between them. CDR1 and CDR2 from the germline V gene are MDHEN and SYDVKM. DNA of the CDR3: TGTGCCAGCACCCGTAGCGTAGCTAGCACAGATACGCAGTATTTT. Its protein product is CASTRSVASTDTQYF.

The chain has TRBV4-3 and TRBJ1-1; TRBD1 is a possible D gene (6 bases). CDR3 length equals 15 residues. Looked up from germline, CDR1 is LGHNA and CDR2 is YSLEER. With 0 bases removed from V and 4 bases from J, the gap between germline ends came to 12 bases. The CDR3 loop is CASSQEGGHGTEAFF. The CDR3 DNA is TGCGCCAGCAGCCAAGAAGGGGGGCACGGCACTGAAGCTTTCTTT.

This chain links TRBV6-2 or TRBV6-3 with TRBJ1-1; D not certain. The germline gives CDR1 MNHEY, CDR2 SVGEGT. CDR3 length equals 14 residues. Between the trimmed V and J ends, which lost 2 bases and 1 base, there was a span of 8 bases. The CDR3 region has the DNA TGTGCCAGCAGTTACCCCGACTGGAACACTGAAGCTTTCTTT. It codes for CASSYPDWNTEAFF.

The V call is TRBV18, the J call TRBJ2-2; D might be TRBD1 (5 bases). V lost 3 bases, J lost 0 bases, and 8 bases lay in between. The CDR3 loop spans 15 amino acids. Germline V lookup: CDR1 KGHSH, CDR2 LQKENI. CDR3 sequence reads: CASSPQQANTGELFF. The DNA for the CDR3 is TGTGCCAGCTCACCGCAACAGGCGAACACCGGGGAGCTGTTTTTT.

The CDR3 sequence is CASSLRQGAAGANVLTF. CDR3 nucleotide sequence: TGTGCCAGCAGCCTTAGACAGGGGGCGGCTGGGGCCAACGTCCTGACTTTC. The J gene is TRBJ2-6, the V gene TRBV7-8, with 10 bases aligning to TRBD1. The CDR3 consists of 17 residues. Trimming cost V 5 bases and J 2 bases; bases outside gene matches: 6. Per the germline V gene, CDR1 is SGHVS and CDR2 is FQNEAQ. The full variable domain, rest sourced from reference TRBV7-8 and TRBJ2-6, is GAGVSQSPRYKVAKRGQDVALRCDPISGHVSLFWYQQALGQGPEFLTYFQNEAQLDKSGLPSDRFFAERPEGSVSTLKIQRTQQEDSAVYLCASSLRQGAAGANVLTFGAGSRLTVL.

The CDR3 sequence: CASYRNPLGQPQHF. As DNA, the CDR3 is TGTGCCAGCTATAGGAACCCGTTAGGTCAGCCCCAGCATTTT. The chain couples TRBV2 to TRBJ1-5, with D hard to call. The V end was cut by 8 bases, the J end by 6 bases, with 17 bases between. The CDR3 spans 14 residues. Germline values: CDR1 SNHLY, CDR2 FYNNEI.

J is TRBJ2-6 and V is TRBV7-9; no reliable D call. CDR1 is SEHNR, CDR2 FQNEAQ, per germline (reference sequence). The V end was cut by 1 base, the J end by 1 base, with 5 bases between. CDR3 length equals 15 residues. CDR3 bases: TGTGCCAGCAGCTTAGTAATGTCTGGGGCCAACGTCCTGACTTTC. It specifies CASSLVMSGANVLTF.

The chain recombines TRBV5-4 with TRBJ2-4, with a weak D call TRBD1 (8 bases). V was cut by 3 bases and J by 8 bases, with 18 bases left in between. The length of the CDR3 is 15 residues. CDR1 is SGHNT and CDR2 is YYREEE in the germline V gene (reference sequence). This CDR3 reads CASSSGSGGQDIQYF. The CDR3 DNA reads TGTGCCAGCAGCTCGGGCTCGGGGGGACAGGACATTCAGTACTTC.

The CDR3 region is CASRRTNEKLFF. The DNA of the CDR3 is TGCGCCAGCAGGAGGACTAATGAAAAACTGTTTTTT. The rearrangement joins TRBV5-1 to TRBJ1-4; D is unclear. V was shortened by 5 bases and J by 2 bases, with 4 bases between the two germline ends. This CDR3 contains 12 residues. Germline V gene sequence: CDR1 SGHRS, CDR2 YFSETQ.

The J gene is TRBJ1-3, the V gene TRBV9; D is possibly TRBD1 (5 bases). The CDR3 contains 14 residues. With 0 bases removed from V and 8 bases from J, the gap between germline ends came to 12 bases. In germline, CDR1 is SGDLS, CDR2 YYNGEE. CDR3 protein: CASSVGAGQDTIYF. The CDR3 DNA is TGTGCCAGCAGCGTAGGGGCAGGGCAAGACACCATATATTTT.